The 14 T cell receptor beta chains below all came from one sample that was sequenced in a study of blood T cells in healthy people across ages. Alongside a J-beta primer mix, a sample-barcoded 5' primer served in a second PCR lasting roughly 7 to 11 cycles. TCRdb used MiXCR to reprocess the 5' RACE reads, holding one entry per CDR3 protein. The data show about 640,000 distinct CDR3 sequences, with 25% to 35% seen just once and less than 20% held by the top ten. Sequenced material: blood. The receptors originated from an elderly woman in good health.

The sample holds many counts of this clonotype. The chain has TRBV20-1 and TRBJ2-3; 8 bases align to TRBD2. The germline V gene encodes CDR1 DFQATT and CDR2 SNEGSKA (reference sequence). This CDR3 has 16 amino acids. With V trimmed by 4 bases and J by 1 base, 10 bases remained unmatched. CDR3 sequence reads: CSATSVRRGGTDTQYF. Written as DNA, the CDR3 is TGCAGTGCTACTTCGGTCCGGCGGGGGGGCACAGATACGCAGTATTTT.

This clonotype was detected many times. The chain joins TRBV20-1 to TRBJ2-1; 8 nucleotides agree with TRBD1. Per the germline V gene, CDR1 is DFQATT and CDR2 is SNEGSKA (reference sequence). V dropped 1 base and J dropped 6; count of bases not matched to a gene: 8. This CDR3 comprises 15 residues. CDR3 amino acids: CSARGSRTGPNEQFF. The DNA for the CDR3 is TGCAGTGCTAGAGGGTCACGGACAGGGCCCAATGAGCAGTTCTTC.

This clonotype was detected a few times. The rearrangement joins TRBV20-1 to TRBJ1-5; 7 nucleotides align to TRBD1. CDR1 DFQATT and CDR2 SNEGSKA come from the germline V gene (reference sequence). After removal of 6 bases from V and 4 bases from J, the junction contained 9 bases not matched to a gene. The CDR3 has 14 residues. The CDR3 region is CSAGRQGKNQPQHF. CDR3 DNA: TGCAGTGCGGGGCGACAGGGAAAGAATCAGCCCCAGCATTTT.

Concerning this clonotype itself: This may be a read error, as it is one base from a much larger clone. J is TRBJ2-5 and V is TRBV25-1; TRBD2 aligns across 7 bases. The germline V gene has CDR1 MGHDK and CDR2 SYGVNS. The CDR3 totals 16 residues. After removal of 3 bases from V and 4 bases from J, the junction contained 11 bases not matched to a gene. CDR3 loop: CASSDKKAGTGETQYF. CDR3 nucleotides: TGTGCCAGCAGTGATAAGAAAGCGGGGACTGGAGAGACCCAGTACTTC.

There are a few counts of this clonotype. The gene calls are TRBV28 and TRBJ1-1, with D possibly TRBD1 on 6 matching bases. Deletions cut 6 bases from V and 1 base from J, with 15 bases between. Germline V lookup: CDR1 MDHEN, CDR2 SYDVKM. The CDR3 has 15 amino acids. The CDR3 nucleotides are TGTGCCAGCAGCCCTGGGGGGGCCCCGAACACTGAAGCTTTCTTT. Translation: CASSPGGAPNTEAFF.

This clonotype has a handful of counts. A much more abundant neighbour one base away suggests this may be a read error. The chain carries TRBV20-1 and TRBJ2-1; a weak D match, TRBD2 (5 bases). The J call is in doubt because the DNA end fits TRBJ2-7 better. From germline, CDR1 is DFQATT and CDR2 SNEGSKA (reference sequence). The CDR3 consists of 13 residues. CDR3 amino acids: CSASSSSYNEQYF. The CDR3 region has the DNA TGCAGTGCCTCTAGCAGCTCCTACAATGAGCAGTACTTC.

This clonotype was counted only a few times. Given a much more abundant clone one base away, this may be a read error. CDR3 in amino acids: CSVFRPIQGNEQYF. Here the CDR3 DNA reads TGCAGCGTCTTCCGACCTATCCAGGGGAATGAGCAGTACTTC. The V and J genes are TRBV29-1 and TRBJ2-7; tentative D call: TRBD1 (6 bases). V dropped 6 bases and J dropped 7 bases, with 22 bases sitting between them. Germline V CDR1 and CDR2: SQVTM, ANQGSEA. The CDR3 contains 14 residues.

The chain uses TRBV28 and TRBJ2-7; D is uncertain. The CDR3 has 16 residues. The germline CDR1 and CDR2 sequences are MDHEN and SYDVKM. V shed 3 bases and J shed 0 bases, with 15 bases lying between them. The CDR3 bases are TGTGCCAGCAGTTTGGCGTTTGGCAAGGTCTCCTACGAGCAGTACTTC. Amino acid sequence: CASSLAFGKVSYEQYF.

This clonotype was observed at least ten times. A read error may be the cause here, since a much bigger clone is one base away. The chain carries TRBV5-1 and TRBJ2-1; a possible D gene is TRBD2 (7 bases). This CDR3 comprises 15 residues. Trimming took 2 bases from V and 7 from J, leaving 16 bases between them. CDR1 and CDR2 from the germline V gene are SGHRS and YFSETQ. CDR3 loop: CASSFPGGQRNEQFF. CDR3 in DNA: TGCGCCAGCAGCTTCCCCGGGGGGCAAAGGAATGAGCAGTTCTTC.

This clonotype was recorded a few times. A much larger clone lies one base from this, so it may be a read error. This rearrangement joins TRBV5-1 to TRBJ2-1, with TRBD2 matching over 8 bases. V was pared by 6 bases and J by 3 bases, with 8 bases of the junction left unmatched. The germline V gene encodes CDR1 SGHRS and CDR2 YFSETQ. The CDR3 is 15 amino acids. CDR3 DNA: TGCGCCAGCAACTCGGGGGGGGGATTCTACAATGAGCAGTTCTTC. Protein product: CASNSGGGFYNEQFF.

On this clonotype: A much larger clone differs from this one at a single base, so this may be a read error. The V call is TRBV5-1, the J call TRBJ2-7; 9 bases fit TRBD2. Germline V lookup: CDR1 SGHRS, CDR2 YFSETQ. This CDR3 region has 15 residues. Trimming at V came to 4 bases and at J to 7 bases, leaving 12 bases not matched to a gene. CDR3 nucleotide sequence: TGCGCCAGCAGCCTGACTAGCGGATTAAACAATGAGCAGTACTTC. Residues: CASSLTSGLNNEQYF.

With respect to this clonotype: This clone may be a read error of a much larger clone one base away. The chain combines TRBV5-1 with TRBJ2-1, with 15 bases aligning to TRBD2. Germline V gene data show CDR1 as SGHRS and CDR2 as YFSETQ. The V and J ends lost 4 bases and 12 bases, in that order; junction bases with no gene match: 8. CDR3 length: 15 amino acids. For the CDR3, the DNA is TGCGCCAGCAGCGGCGGGACTAGCGGGAGGCTATCGCAGTTCTTC. It translates to CASSGGTSGRLSQFF.

The chain joins TRBV7-9 to TRBJ2-6, with a weak D call TRBD1 (5 bases). The CDR3 extends over 15 amino acids. The germline gives CDR1 SEHNR, CDR2 FQNEAQ (reference sequence). Trimming removed 1 base from V and 2 bases from J, with 6 bases in between. The CDR3 coding sequence is TGTGCCAGCAGCTTAGGACAGCCTGGGGCCAACGTCCTGACTTTC. Protein: CASSLGQPGANVLTF.

This clonotype has ten or more counts. This chain uses TRBV29-1 with TRBJ2-3; D unclear. The V end was cut by 3 bases, the J end by 5 bases, with 9 bases between. The CDR3 has 12 residues. Per the germline V gene, CDR1 is SQVTM and CDR2 is ANQGSEA. The CDR3 coding sequence is TGCAGCGTTGATGTAGCTGGAGATACGCAGTATTTT. Its protein is CSVDVAGDTQYF.